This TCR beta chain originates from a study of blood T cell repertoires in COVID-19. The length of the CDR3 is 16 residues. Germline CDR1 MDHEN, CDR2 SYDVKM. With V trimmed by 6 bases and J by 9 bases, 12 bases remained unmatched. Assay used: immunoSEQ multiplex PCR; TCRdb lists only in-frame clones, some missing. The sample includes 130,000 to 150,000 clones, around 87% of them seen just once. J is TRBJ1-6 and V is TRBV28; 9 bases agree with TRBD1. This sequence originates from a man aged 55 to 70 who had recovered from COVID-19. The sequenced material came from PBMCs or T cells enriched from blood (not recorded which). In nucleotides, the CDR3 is TGTGCCAGCAGCCTACCGACAGGGGGTTTGGGTTCACCCCTCCACTTT. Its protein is CASSLPTGGLGSPLHF.